These 27 T cell receptor beta chains were sequenced from one sample in a study of CD8 T cells in ankylosing spondylitis. MiXCR, run by TCRdb on the 5' RACE reads, gives a single entry per CDR3 protein. The repertoire has some 130,000 distinct CDR3 sequences, about 7.3% of them found once; the top ten carry 9.5% to 15%. Sequences were obtained from blood, either unsorted or a sorted T cell fraction (not recorded which). The receptor source for this set is a female donor with ankylosing spondylitis or in good health (not recorded which).

V and J are TRBV19 and TRBJ1-4; D is perhaps TRBD1 (5 bases). Trimming stripped 4 bases from V and 8 bases from J, with 14 bases between. The CDR3 has 14 amino acids. The germline V gene has CDR1 LNHDA and CDR2 SQIVND (reference sequence). CDR3: CASSKPSGGEKLFF. In DNA, the CDR3 is TGTGCCAGTAGTAAGCCCAGTGGGGGAGAAAAACTGTTTTTT.

V usage is TRBV9 and J usage is TRBJ2-3, with 8 bases lining up with TRBD2. The CDR3 length is 16 residues. After removal of 0 bases from V and 5 bases from J, the junction contained 8 bases not matched to a gene. The germline CDR1 and CDR2 sequences are SGDLS and YYNGEE. The CDR3 coding sequence is TGTGCCAGCAGCGTAGGGTTGCGGGGGGTTCGAGATACGCAGTATTTT. It codes for CASSVGLRGVRDTQYF.

In the case of this clonotype: The junction differs from germline at one of its ends, possibly a read error. This chain links TRBV10-3 with TRBJ2-4; D possibly matches TRBD1 or TRBD2 (5 bases each). In germline, CDR1 is ENHRY, CDR2 SYGVKD. This CDR3 spans 13 amino acids. CDR3 residues: CAISESTDYDQYF. CDR3 nucleotide sequence: TGCGCCATCAGTGAGTCGACAGACTATGATCAGTACTTC.

This clonotype was recorded at least ten times. The rearrangement links TRBV5-1 to TRBJ1-4; the match to TRBD1 covers 7 bases. There are 16 residues in the CDR3. The V gene's germline CDR1 is SGHRS and CDR2 YFSETQ. The V segment lost 4 bases and the J segment 5 bases; nucleotides outside the gene matches: 11. The CDR3, as DNA: TGCGCCAGCAGCCCACGGACCCAGGGGGACAATGAAAAACTGTTTTTT. Translation gives CASSPRTQGDNEKLFF.

This clonotype occurred many times. V is TRBV20-1 and J is TRBJ1-1; 10 nucleotides line up with TRBD1. This CDR3 has 14 amino acids. Germline trimming cut 3 bases from V and 5 bases from J; bases unmatched to any gene: 6. Germline-derived CDR1 and CDR2 are DFQATT and SNEGSKA (reference sequence). CDR3: CSARWGQGTTEAFF. The CDR3 nucleotides are TGCAGTGCTAGGTGGGGACAGGGGACAACTGAAGCTTTCTTT.

In its sample, this clonotype was seen many times. The V and J genes are TRBV7-2 and TRBJ2-3, with D unresolved. The CDR3 length is 15 residues. Trimming stripped 2 bases from V and 0 bases from J, with 9 bases between. Germline lookup yields CDR1 SGHTA and CDR2 FQGNSA. CDR3 coding DNA: TGTGCCAGCAGCTTACAATCGACTAGCACAGATACGCAGTATTTT. The encoded protein is CASSLQSTSTDTQYF. The variable domain in full, with the rest retrieved from reference TRBV7-2 and TRBJ2-3, is GAGVSQSPSNKVTEKGKDVELRCDPISGHTALYWYRQSLGQGLEFLIYFQGNSAPDKSGLPSDRFSAERTGGSVSTLTIQRTQQEDSAVYLCASSLQSTSTDTQYFGPGTRLTVL.

This rearrangement joins TRBV7-2 to TRBJ1-4, with D possibly being TRBD1 (6 bases). Germline values: CDR1 SGHTA, CDR2 FQGNSA. Trimming removed 5 bases at V and 3 bases at J, with 16 bases between. This CDR3 has 16 residues. The CDR3 is CASSKVGGWANEKLFF. DNA of the CDR3: TGTGCCAGCAGCAAAGTAGGGGGTTGGGCTAATGAAAAACTGTTTTTT.

This clonotype was picked up many times. The CDR3 sequence: CSVEGFLGHRNTEAFF. The CDR3 DNA follows: TGCAGCGTTGAAGGATTTTTAGGACACAGGAACACTGAAGCTTTCTTT. The chain employs TRBV29-1 and TRBJ1-1, with TRBD1 as a possible D gene (5 bases). CDR1 SQVTM and CDR2 ANQGSEA come from the germline V gene. The V and J ends lost 1 base and 1 base respectively, with 16 bases between them. The CDR3 extends over 16 amino acids. The entire variable domain, with the rest obtained from reference TRBV29-1 and TRBJ1-1, is as follows: SAVISQKPSRDICQRGTSLTIQCQVDSQVTMMFWYRQQPGQSLTLIATANQGSEATYESGFVIDKFPISRPNLTFSTLTVSNMSPEDSSIYLCSVEGFLGHRNTEAFFGQGTRLTVV.

This chain connects TRBV7-9 to TRBJ2-1; a possible D gene is TRBD2 (6 bases). This CDR3 region has 13 residues. The germline V gene has CDR1 SEHNR and CDR2 FQNEAQ (reference sequence). The V end lost 4 bases, the J end lost 7 bases, and 11 bases lay between the germline ends. The CDR3 DNA reads as TGTGCCAGCAGCTATGCGGGGCTGAATGAGCAGTTCTTC. Translation: CASSYAGLNEQFF. The whole variable domain, remainder taken from reference TRBV7-9 and TRBJ2-1, is DTGVSQNPRHKITKRGQNVTFRCDPISEHNRLYWYRQTLGQGPEFLTYFQNEAQLEKSRLLSDRFSAERPKGSFSTLEIQRTEQGDSAMYLCASSYAGLNEQFFGPGTRLTVL.

This clonotype was seen at least ten times. The chain carries TRBV6-2 or TRBV6-3 and TRBJ2-1; D possibly corresponds to TRBD2 (6 bases). V was clipped by 6 bases and J by 5 bases, with 14 bases between them. CDR3 length: 14 amino acids. From germline, CDR1 is MNHEY and CDR2 SVGEGT. CDR3 nucleotides: TGTGCCAGCAGCCATAGCGGACCAAACAATGAGCAGTTCTTC. It is translated as CASSHSGPNNEQFF.

This clonotype showed up many times. V and J are TRBV7-3 and TRBJ2-3; D unresolved. The germline gives CDR1 SGHTA, CDR2 FQGTGA. The CDR3 is made up of 14 amino acids. V dropped 1 base and J dropped 0 bases, with 5 bases sitting between them. CDR3 loop: CASSLSHSTDTQYF. The CDR3 DNA is TGTGCCAGCAGCTTAAGCCATAGCACAGATACGCAGTATTTT.

Comments on this clonotype: A much larger clone sits a single nucleotide away, making a read error possible. The chain carries TRBV7-9 and TRBJ2-2; D is ambiguous. Germline CDR1 and CDR2: SEHNR and FQNEAQ (reference sequence). The CDR3 has 14 residues. CDR3 in amino acids: CASSLFVNTVELFF. The CDR3 nucleotides read TGTGCCAGCAGCTTATTCGTGAACACCGTGGAGCTGTTTTTT.

This clonotype was counted at least ten times. J is TRBJ2-1 and V is TRBV20-1; 8 bases align to TRBD1. Germline V gene sequence: CDR1 DFQATT, CDR2 SNEGSKA (reference sequence). J gave up 6 bases and V 6 bases, and 10 bases lay outside the gene matches. The CDR3 runs to 14 residues. CDR3 amino acids: CSALDRGSFNEQFF. CDR3 bases: TGCAGTGCCCTCGACAGGGGATCGTTCAATGAGCAGTTCTTC.

This clonotype was observed at least ten times. The chain carries TRBV24-1 and TRBJ2-5; weak D call: TRBD1 (5 bases). The CDR3 extends over 14 amino acids. Germline CDR1 KGHDR, CDR2 SFDVKD. Trimming took 3 bases from V and 2 from J, leaving 9 bases between them. CDR3 amino acids: CATSDSRGQETQYF. The CDR3 coding sequence is TGTGCCACCAGTGATAGTAGGGGACAAGAGACCCAGTACTTC.

This clonotype was seen many times. The chain carries TRBV30 and TRBJ2-7, with TRBD1 matching 7 bases. The CDR3 covers 16 residues. The germline gives CDR1 GTSNPN, CDR2 SVGIG (reference sequence). The trim removed 1 base at V and 0 bases at J, leaving 9 bases unmatched. In nucleotides, the CDR3 is TGTGCCTGGAGTGCCCTGACAGGGTACAGCTCCTACGAGCAGTACTTC. This sequence encodes CAWSALTGYSSYEQYF. Based on the CDR3 plus reference TRBV30 and TRBJ2-7, the full variable domain is SQTIHQWPATLVQPVGSPLSLECTVEGTSNPNLYWYRQAAGRGLQLLFYSVGIGQISSEVPQNLSASRPQDRQFILSSKKLLLSDSGFYLCAWSALTGYSSYEQYFGPGTRLTVT.

This clonotype was observed at least ten times. DNA of the CDR3: TGTGCCAGCAGTTCGACCGGGACAGGGTCCCACGAGCAGTACTTC. It encodes CASSSTGTGSHEQYF. This chain joins TRBV27 and TRBJ2-7, with 9 bases aligning to TRBD1. J gave up 5 bases and V 4 bases, and 9 bases lay outside the gene matches. Germline V gene lookup returns CDR1 MNHEY and CDR2 SMNVEV (reference sequence). The CDR3 consists of 15 residues.

This clonotype was recorded at least ten times. This chain joins TRBV18 and TRBJ1-1; D is ambiguous. The V gene lost 4 bases and the J gene lost 1 base, with 19 bases spanning the gap. Germline CDR1 reads KGHSH; CDR2 reads LQKENI. This CDR3 region has 17 residues. The CDR3 is CASSLRLSGETNTEAFF. The DNA for the CDR3 is TGTGCCAGCTCACTAAGATTGTCGGGCGAAACGAACACTGAAGCTTTCTTT.

This clonotype was detected ten times or more. DNA for the CDR3: TGTGCCAGCAGCTTCTCGGACAGCACAGATACGCAGTATTTT. Protein product: CASSFSDSTDTQYF. The chain uses TRBV9 and TRBJ2-3; no clear D gene. Trimming stripped 4 bases from V and 0 bases from J, with 9 bases between. The V gene's germline CDR1 is SGDLS and CDR2 YYNGEE. The CDR3 loop spans 14 amino acids. The full variable domain, in which reference TRBV9 and TRBJ2-3 provide the parts outside the CDR3, is DSGVTQTPKHLITATGQRVTLRCSPRSGDLSVYWYQQSLDQGLQFLIQYYNGEERAKGNILERFSAQQFPDLHSELNLSSLELGDSALYFCASSFSDSTDTQYFGPGTRLTVL.

There are many counts of this clonotype. The CDR3 DNA follows: TGCAGCGCCGCACTCGGGACAGGGGGTCTGTACGAGCAGTACTTC. This encodes CSAALGTGGLYEQYF. This chain links TRBV29-1 with TRBJ2-7; 11 positions match TRBD1. This CDR3 is built from 15 residues. The V segment lost 7 bases and the J segment 4 bases; nucleotides outside the gene matches: 12. The germline V gene encodes CDR1 SQVTM and CDR2 ANQGSEA.

This clonotype has more than one count but fewer than ten. This chain joins TRBV6-2 or TRBV6-3 and TRBJ2-2, with 7 bases fitting TRBD2. V gave up 5 bases and J gave up 4 bases; unmatched junction bases: 7. This CDR3 is 15 amino acids long. Germline CDR1 and CDR2: MNHEY and SVGEGT. CDR3 loop: CASSPRTSGTGELFF. The CDR3 coding sequence is TGTGCCAGCAGTCCCCGGACTAGTGGCACCGGGGAGCTGTTTTTT.

This clonotype was seen many times. Here the CDR3 reads CASSPTGRRETQYF. The DNA for the CDR3 is TGTGCCAGCAGTCCAACAGGCAGGCGAGAGACCCAGTACTTC. This chain links TRBV27 with TRBJ2-5; D possibly corresponds to TRBD1 (5 bases). Germline V lookup: CDR1 MNHEY, CDR2 SMNVEV (reference sequence). Trimming stripped 5 bases from V and 4 bases from J, with 14 bases between. This CDR3 has 14 amino acids.

This clonotype has ten or more counts. The chain employs TRBV5-1 and TRBJ1-1; perhaps TRBD1 as D (5 bases). The germline V and J ends were trimmed by 7 bases and 5 bases, with 24 bases remaining between them. CDR3 length: 16 residues. CDR1 is SGHRS and CDR2 is YFSETQ in the germline V gene. For the CDR3, the DNA is TGCGCCAGCCAGCAGGGAGGCGCAAATCTGGTTACTGAAGCTTTCTTT. It encodes CASQQGGANLVTEAFF.

The rearrangement links TRBV5-1 to TRBJ1-1, with D hard to call. The V gene lost 4 bases and the J gene lost 1 base, with 8 bases spanning the gap. The CDR3 is 13 residues long. Germline V gene lookup returns CDR1 SGHRS and CDR2 YFSETQ. CDR3 residues: CASSAQQNTEAFF. The CDR3 nucleotides are TGCGCCAGCAGCGCTCAACAGAACACTGAAGCTTTCTTT.

In its sample, this clonotype was seen many times. V is TRBV12-3 or TRBV12-4 and J is TRBJ2-7; D gene ambiguous. This CDR3 spans 14 amino acids. Trimming shortened V by 2 bases and J by 0 bases, and 8 bases separated the two germline ends. The CDR3 region is CASSLKVISYEQYF. CDR3 DNA: TGTGCCAGCAGTTTAAAGGTCATCTCCTACGAGCAGTACTTC.

On this clonotype: This may be a read error, as it is one base from a much larger clone. This rearrangement joins TRBV7-2 to TRBJ2-1; 8 bases map to TRBD1. The CDR3 length is 15 residues. Germline values: CDR1 SGHTA, CDR2 FQGNSA. Here the CDR3 DNA reads TGTGCCCGCAGCCGACAGGGGACCTCCTACAATGAGCAGTTCTTC. This encodes CARSRQGTSYNEQFF.

The chain carries TRBV7-9 and TRBJ2-5, with D perhaps matching TRBD1 (6 bases). V lost 1 base and J 0 bases, leaving 12 bases between the germline ends. Per the germline V gene, CDR1 is SEHNR and CDR2 is FQNEAQ (reference sequence). This CDR3 is built from 16 residues. The CDR3 bases are TGTGCCAGCAGCTTAGGTGAAAGGACAGACCAAGAGACCCAGTACTTC. Protein sequence: CASSLGERTDQETQYF. Based on the CDR3 plus reference TRBV7-9 and TRBJ2-5, the full variable domain is DTGVSQNPRHKITKRGQNVTFRCDPISEHNRLYWYRQTLGQGPEFLTYFQNEAQLEKSRLLSDRFSAERPKGSFSTLEIQRTEQGDSAMYLCASSLGERTDQETQYFGPGTRLLVL.

This clonotype was seen at least ten times. J is TRBJ2-5 and V is TRBV7-9; the match to TRBD2 covers 8 bases. CDR1 and CDR2 (germline): SEHNR, FQNEAQ (reference sequence). This CDR3 region has 13 residues. The ends lost 5 bases at V and 5 bases at J; junction bases unmatched: 4. This CDR3 is CASSPAGGETQYF. CDR3 nucleotides: TGTGCCAGCAGCCCCGCGGGGGGCGAGACCCAGTACTTC.